This TCR beta chain is from a study of blood T cell repertoires in COVID-19. Overall study: Acute and convalescent COVID-19 samples came from the United States, Italy and Spain.

Germline V gives CDR1 KGHSH, CDR2 LQKENI. V was clipped by 3 bases and J by 4 bases; unmatched bases: 3. The CDR3 is 14 amino acids. Using immunoSEQ multiplex PCR, the repertoire was profiled, and TCRdb retains in-frame clones only, with some absent. The data hold a few hundred thousand clones, with roughly nine tenths observed a single time. The sample taken for sequencing was peripheral blood. The clonotype was recovered from a middle-aged man with acute or convalescent COVID-19. The rearrangement joins TRBV18 to TRBJ1-5, with 7 bases lining up with TRBD1. This CDR3 reads CASSPGTENQPQHF. The DNA for the CDR3 is TGTGCCAGCTCACCGGGGACAGAGAATCAGCCCCAGCATTTT.